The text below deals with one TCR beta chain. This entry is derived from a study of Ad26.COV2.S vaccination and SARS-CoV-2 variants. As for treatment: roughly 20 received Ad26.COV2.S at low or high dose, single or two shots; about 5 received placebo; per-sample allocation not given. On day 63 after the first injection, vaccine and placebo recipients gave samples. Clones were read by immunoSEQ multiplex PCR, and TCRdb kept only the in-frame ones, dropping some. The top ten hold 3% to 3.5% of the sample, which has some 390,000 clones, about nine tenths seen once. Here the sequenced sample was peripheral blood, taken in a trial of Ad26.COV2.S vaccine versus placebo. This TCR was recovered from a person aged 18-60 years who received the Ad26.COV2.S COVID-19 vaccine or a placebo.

The CDR3 coding sequence is TGTGCCAGCAGCTACGACACAGACTATGGCTACACCTTC. This gives the protein CASSYDTDYGYTF. The chain joins TRBV7-2 to TRBJ1-2; D remains ambiguous. CDR3 size: 13 residues. Germline CDR1 SGHTA, CDR2 FQGNSA. Trimming shortened V by 4 bases and J by 3 bases, and 9 bases separated the two germline ends.